The clone carrying this T cell receptor (beta chain) came up once. This entry comes from a study of blood T cell repertoires in COVID-19. This table comes from immunoSEQ multiplex PCR, and its TCRdb copy is limited to in-frame clones, with some not included. This table holds 100,000 or so clones, about 89% found once. The TCR originated in a man aged 55 to 69 with acute or convalescent COVID-19. Material for sequencing was peripheral blood.

The CDR3 here is CATGQLSYNEQFF. The CDR3 region has the DNA TGTGCCACGGGACAGTTGTCCTACAATGAGCAGTTCTTC. The chain is built from TRBV2 and TRBJ2-1; 7 nucleotides match TRBD1. From germline, CDR1 is SNHLY and CDR2 FYNNEI. V was pared by 10 bases and J by 1 base, with 4 bases of the junction left unmatched. The CDR3 contains 13 residues. The entire variable domain, with the rest obtained from reference TRBV2 and TRBJ2-1, is as follows: EPEVTQTPSHQVTQMGQEVILRCVPISNHLYFYWYRQILGQKVEFLVSFYNNEISEKSEIFDDQFSVERPDGSNFTLKIRSTKLEDSAMYFCATGQLSYNEQFFGPGTRLTVL.